Listed below are T cell receptor beta chains from one sample, sequenced in a study of spatial heterogeneity in lung cancer. MiXCR, run by TCRdb on the 5' RACE reads, gives a single entry per CDR3 protein. The data contain about 17,000 distinct CDR3 sequences, 19% of them singletons. Here the sequenced sample was PBMCs, taken at follow-up. These receptors were collected from a male donor with early-stage non-small cell lung cancer. The CDR3 runs from the conserved cysteine through the conserved F or W. Each record gives: clone size, D gene, J gene, V gene, CDR3 protein, CDR3 DNA. The D gene is left open where the match is weak. Clone size is stated in some rows and not others, as once, few, many or a class when expanded.

>.|.|TRBJ1-2|TRBV20-1
CSARDPPRGYYGYTF
TGCAGTGCTAGAGACCCCCCCAGGGGTTACTATGGCTACACCTTC
>few|.|TRBJ1-2|TRBV20-1
CSARAGYRDYGYTF
TGCAGTGCTAGAGCAGGGTACAGGGACTATGGCTACACCTTC
>once|.|TRBJ2-1|TRBV7-8
CASSLYGWDNEQFF
TGTGCCAGCAGCTTATATGGTTGGGACAATGAGCAGTTCTTC
>medium-sized|.|TRBJ2-7|TRBV27
CASSPGTGPYEQYF
TGTGCCAGCAGTCCAGGCACGGGGCCCTACGAGCAGTACTTC
>many|TRBD2|TRBJ2-7|TRBV19
CASAPRGSSYEQYF
TGTGCCAGTGCCCCCCGCGGGAGCTCCTACGAGCAGTACTTC
>medium-sized|.|TRBJ2-7|TRBV20-1
CRAEEQYF
TGCAGAGCTGAGGAGCAGTACTTC
>once|.|TRBJ1-1|TRBV9
CASSQEGAVHVNTEVFF
TGTGCCAGCAGCCAGGAAGGGGCCGTACATGTGAACACTGAAGTTTTCTTT
>medium-sized|TRBD1|TRBJ1-1|TRBV20-1
CSATKTGGSTEAFF
TGCAGTGCTACTAAGACAGGGGGTTCCACTGAAGCTTTCTTT
>.|.|TRBJ1-2|TRBV5-8
CASSLIGPGGYTF
TGTGCCAGCAGCTTGATAGGGCCTGGGGGCTACACCTTC
>many|.|TRBJ1-2|TRBV6-6
CASVSMRGAGGYTF
TGTGCCAGCGTTTCTATGCGGGGCGCGGGGGGCTACACCTTC
>.|TRBD2|TRBJ2-3|TRBV4-3
CASSQDPSGVDTQYF
TGCGCCAGCAGCCAAGATCCTAGCGGGGTGGATACGCAGTATTTT
>.|.|TRBJ2-1|TRBV5-1
CASSLDGYNEQFF
TGCGCCAGCAGCTTAGACGGTTACAATGAGCAGTTCTTC
>.|TRBD2|TRBJ2-5|TRBV29-1
CSVATGTSVGETQYF
TGCAGCGTGGCCACCGGGACTAGCGTGGGAGAGACCCAGTACTTC
>many|TRBD2|TRBJ2-7|TRBV4-1
CASSPIGTRDYEQYF
TGCGCCAGCAGCCCAATAGGGACTAGAGACTACGAGCAGTACTTC
>medium-sized|.|TRBJ2-1|TRBV5-4
CASSLRQTLEQFF
TGTGCCAGCAGCTTGAGGCAGACCCTCGAGCAGTTCTTC
>few|.|TRBJ1-1|TRBV4-2
CASSPKLDEATEAFF
TGTGCCAGCAGCCCCAAGTTGGACGAAGCCACTGAAGCTTTCTTT
>.|TRBD2|TRBJ2-3|TRBV7-3
CASSSGASGGTDTQYF
TGTGCCAGCAGTTCAGGGGCTAGCGGGGGGACAGATACGCAGTATTTT
>medium-sized|.|TRBJ2-1|TRBV4-1
CASSQDGSGIYNEQFF
TGCGCCAGCAGCCAAGATGGCAGCGGAATCTACAATGAGCAGTTCTTC
>few|.|TRBJ2-2|TRBV20-1
CSARDSDGNTGELFF
TGCAGTGCTAGAGACTCGGACGGGAACACCGGGGAGCTGTTTTTT
>.|.|TRBJ2-2|TRBV5-1
CASSKAVNTGELFF
TGCGCCAGCAGCAAGGCCGTGAACACCGGGGAGCTGTTTTTT
>.|.|TRBJ1-1|TRBV5-4
CASSRAQTGTEAFF
TGTGCCAGCAGCCGCGCTCAGACGGGGACTGAAGCTTTCTTT
>.|.|TRBJ1-2|TRBV2
CASTRLSVLYGYTF
TGTGCCAGCACGAGGTTATCCGTCCTCTATGGCTACACCTTC
>many|.|TRBJ1-5|TRBV20-1
CSARDPEGSRQPQHF
TGCAGTGCTAGAGATCCTGAGGGGTCGAGGCAGCCCCAGCATTTT